This T cell receptor (beta chain) is from a study of blood T cell repertoires in COVID-19. Study summary: Sources were T cells, B-cell-depleted T cells, or PBMCs; the material itself was cDNA or gDNA.

There are 14 residues in the CDR3. Germline CDR1 MDHEN, CDR2 SYDVKM. Trimming cost V 2 bases and J 6 bases; bases outside gene matches: 7. The protocol was immunoSEQ multiplex PCR, while the TCRdb copy is restricted to in-frame clones and leaves out a portion. Of about 310,000 clones in the sample, approximately 89% were seen once. All enrollees were roughly 18 to 89 years old and from roughly 26 US areas. Cohort placement rested on clinical history that participants reported themselves. Sequenced: PBMCs or T cells enriched from blood (not recorded which). This receptor was taken from a woman aged 25-40 years who had recovered from COVID-19. The J gene is TRBJ2-7, the V gene TRBV28; TRBD2 matches 7 bases. CDR3 residues: CASSLLGSGGEQYF. The CDR3 coding sequence is TGTGCCAGCAGTTTACTCGGGTCGGGGGGCGAGCAGTACTTC.